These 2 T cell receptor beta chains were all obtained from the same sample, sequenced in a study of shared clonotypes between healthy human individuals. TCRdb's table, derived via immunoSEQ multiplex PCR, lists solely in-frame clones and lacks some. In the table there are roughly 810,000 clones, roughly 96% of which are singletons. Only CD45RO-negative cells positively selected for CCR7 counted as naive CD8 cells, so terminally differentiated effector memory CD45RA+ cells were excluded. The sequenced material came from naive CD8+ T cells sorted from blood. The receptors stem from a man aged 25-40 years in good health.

CDR3 loop: CASSGGQVYNEQFF. CDR3 nucleotide sequence: TGTGCCAGCAGCGGAGGACAGGTCTACAATGAGCAGTTCTTC. The chain is built from TRBV5-4 and TRBJ2-1; 7 nucleotides line up with TRBD1. Per germline, CDR1 SGHNT and CDR2 YYREEE (reference sequence). After removal of 4 bases from V and 3 bases from J, the junction contained 4 bases not matched to a gene. The CDR3 extends over 14 amino acids.

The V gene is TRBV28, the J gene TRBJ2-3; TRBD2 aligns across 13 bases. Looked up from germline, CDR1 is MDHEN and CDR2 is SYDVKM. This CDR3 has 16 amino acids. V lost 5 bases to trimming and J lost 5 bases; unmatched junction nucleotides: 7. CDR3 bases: TGTGCCAGCAGTCCAAGGACTAGCGGGAGATTAGATACGCAGTATTTT. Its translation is CASSPRTSGRLDTQYF.